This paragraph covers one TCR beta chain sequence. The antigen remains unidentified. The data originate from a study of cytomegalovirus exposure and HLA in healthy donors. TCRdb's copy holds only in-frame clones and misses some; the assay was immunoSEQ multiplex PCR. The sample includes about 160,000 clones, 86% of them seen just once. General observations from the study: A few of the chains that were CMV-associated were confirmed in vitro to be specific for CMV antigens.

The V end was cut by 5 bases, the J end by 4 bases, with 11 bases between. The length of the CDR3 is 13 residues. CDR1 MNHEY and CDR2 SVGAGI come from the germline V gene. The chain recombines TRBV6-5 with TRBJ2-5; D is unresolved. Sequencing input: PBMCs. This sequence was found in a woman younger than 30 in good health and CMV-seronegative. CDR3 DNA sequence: TGTGCCAGCAGTATAAGAGCGCTAGAGACCCAGTACTTC. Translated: CASSIRALETQYF.